Sequencing of this T cell receptor (beta chain) was carried out in a study of blood T cell repertoires in COVID-19. Using immunoSEQ multiplex PCR, the repertoire was profiled, and TCRdb retains in-frame clones only, with some absent. There are about 44,000 clones in the sample; roughly 87% occur only once, and around 25% lies in the top ten. Looked up from germline, CDR1 is MDHEN and CDR2 is SYDVKM. This CDR3 is 13 amino acids long. V was pared by 5 bases and J by 4 bases, with 3 bases of the junction left unmatched. This clone was counted ten times or more. The chain carries TRBV28 and TRBJ2-7; 9 positions match TRBD1. Sequences were obtained from peripheral blood. This clonotype was obtained from a woman of 80 years or more in a cohort sampled during active or convalescent COVID-19. The CDR3 DNA sequence: TGTGCCAGCAGTGTGGGACAGGGATACGAGCAGTACTTC. This translates into CASSVGQGYEQYF.